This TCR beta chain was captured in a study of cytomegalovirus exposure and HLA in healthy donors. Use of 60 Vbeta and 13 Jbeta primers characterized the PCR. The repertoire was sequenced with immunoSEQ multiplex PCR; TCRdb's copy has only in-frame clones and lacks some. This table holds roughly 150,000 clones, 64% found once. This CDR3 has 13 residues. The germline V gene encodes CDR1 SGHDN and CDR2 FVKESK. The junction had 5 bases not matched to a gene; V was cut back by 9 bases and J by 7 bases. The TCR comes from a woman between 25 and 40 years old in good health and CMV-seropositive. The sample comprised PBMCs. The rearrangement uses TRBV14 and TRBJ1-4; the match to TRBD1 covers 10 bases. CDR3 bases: TGTGCCAGTTCCGGGACAGGGGTTGAAAAACTGTTTTTT. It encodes CASSGTGVEKLFF.